This TCR beta chain was obtained from a study of PD-1 blockade in classical Hodgkin lymphoma. Study context: Intravenous nivolumab at 3 mg/kg was given to patients every 2 weeks. Study-wide points: Excluded were patients who started nivolumab under 1 year after ASCT, a group that had lower diversity. While CD8+ TCR diversity did not rise significantly by C4D1, CD4+ TCR diversity did.

Every patient was affected by relapse after autologous stem cell transplantation, while exposure to brentuximab vedotin was not uniform. The patients, who had relapsed/refractory classical Hodgkin lymphoma, achieved best responses of complete response, partial response or progressive disease. The protocol was immunoSEQ multiplex PCR, while the TCRdb copy is restricted to in-frame clones and leaves out a portion. Of roughly 56,000 clones listed, 88% were seen once; the top ten hold around 5%. The CDR3 is 14 residues long. Germline V lookup: CDR1 MDHEN, CDR2 SYDVKM. V lost 3 bases, J lost 9 bases, and 15 bases lay in between. About this clone: Its specificity is not known.

The sequencing used peripheral blood mononuclear cells (PBMCs), collected before the second cycle of nivolumab. The receptor's source is a human donor with classical Hodgkin lymphoma. The chain joins TRBV28 to TRBJ1-5, with a tentative D call TRBD1 (5 bases). Here the CDR3 DNA reads TGTGCCAGCAGTTTCCCCGGGGGAGGGACGCCCCAGCATTTT. This translates into CASSFPGGGTPQHF.